Listed below are T cell receptor beta chains from one sample, sequenced in a study of T cells after yellow fever vaccination. TCRdb re-called the 5' RACE reads with MiXCR, one entry per CDR3 protein. Of 620,000 or so distinct CDR3 sequences in the sample, about 12% were seen once. The specimen was PBMCs, collected on the day of the yellow fever booster vaccination. Receptors were obtained from a man younger than 45 who received the YFV17D yellow fever vaccine. CDR3s include the opening cysteine and the closing phenylalanine or tryptophan. The order of the fields is J gene, clone size, D gene, CDR3 length, V gene, CDR3 DNA, CDR3 protein. The D gene is left open where the match is weak. The size of a clone is reported for some rows only, either as once, few or many, or as a class for expanded clones.

TRBJ1-1	-	-	14	TRBV7-9	TGTGCCACCCGCCTTAAGCCGACAGACACTGAAGCTTTCTTT	CATRLKPTDTEAFF
TRBJ2-2	many	-	12	TRBV12-3/TRBV12-4	TGTGCCAGCAGCTTGGGCGCCGGGGAGCTGTTTTTT	CASSLGAGELFF
TRBJ2-3	-	-	17	TRBV21-1	TGTGCCAGCCCTCAAGGGGGGACAGGCTGGGCCACAGATACGCAGTATTTT	CASPQGGTGWATDTQYF
TRBJ1-2	-	-	16	TRBV4-3	TGCGCCAGCAGCCAACTCCACCAGCAGGCCCACTATGGCTACACCTTC	CASSQLHQQAHYGYTF
TRBJ2-7	-	-	14	TRBV7-2	TGTGCCAGCAGCTTAGGACAGGTGGACTACGAGCAGTACTTC	CASSLGQVDYEQYF
TRBJ2-7	-	-	14	TRBV7-8	TGTGCCAGCAGCTTAGATACAGGGCTCTACGAGCAGTACTTC	CASSLDTGLYEQYF
TRBJ1-5	-	-	17	TRBV6-5	TGTGCCAGCAGTTACGCCGGACAGAACAATAGCAATCAGCCCCAGCATTTT	CASSYAGQNNSNQPQHF
TRBJ1-2	-	-	13	TRBV27	TGTGCCAGCAGTGATCGGTTTCCCAGTGGCTACACCTTC	CASSDRFPSGYTF
TRBJ2-2	-	-	13	TRBV6-1	TGTGCCAGCAGCGACGCGAACACCGGGGAGCTGTTTTTT	CASSDANTGELFF
TRBJ2-1	-	-	13	TRBV10-3	TGTGCCATCAAGGGCAGCTCCTACAATGAGCAGTTCTTC	CAIKGSSYNEQFF
TRBJ2-5	many	-	16	TRBV7-2	TGTGCCAGCAGCTTAGGAGGGGCGGGTCCACAAGAGACCCAGTACTTC	CASSLGGAGPQETQYF
TRBJ2-7	-	TRBD2	14	TRBV20-1	TGCAGTGCTATTGACGGACTAGCGAGTTACGAGCAGTACTTC	CSAIDGLASYEQYF
TRBJ2-3	-	-	13	TRBV7-2	TGTGCCAGCCGCATTGCAAGCACAGATACGCAGTATTTT	CASRIASTDTQYF
TRBJ2-5	once	-	15	TRBV20-1	TGCAGTCATACTAGGCCCGGGGGCGACGGAGAGACCCAGTACTTC	CSHTRPGGDGETQYF
TRBJ2-1	few	-	13	TRBV28	TGTGCCAGCAGTCCTGCAAGTTTGGGTGAGCAGTTCTTC	CASSPASLGEQFF
TRBJ1-5	-	TRBD1	19	TRBV3-1	TGTGCCTGCTCCCAAGCTCCGGGACAGGGGAGGCATAGCAATCAGCCCCAGCATTTT	CACSQAPGQGRHSNQPQHF
TRBJ2-1	many	-	13	TRBV7-9	TGTGCCAGCAGCTTTGGACAGATCAATGAGCAGTTCTTC	CASSFGQINEQFF
TRBJ2-2	-	TRBD2	16	TRBV5-5	TGTGCCAGCAGCTTTAGTACTAGCGGGAGTTCCGGGGAGCTGTTTTTT	CASSFSTSGSSGELFF
TRBJ2-3	-	TRBD1	17	TRBV3-1	TGTGCCAGCCAGCTGCTTGGCGACAGGGGAAACTCAGATACGCAGTATTTT	CASQLLGDRGNSDTQYF
TRBJ2-1	-	TRBD1	15	TRBV5-4	TGTGCCAGCAGCTTGGCGACAGGGGATGAGAATGAGCAGTTCTTC	CASSLATGDENEQFF
TRBJ1-1	-	-	14	TRBV5-1	TGCGCCAGTCGACAGGAAAACTCGAACACTGAAGCTTTCTTT	CASRQENSNTEAFF
TRBJ1-5	few	-	13	TRBV20-1	TGCAGTGGGGGAGGAGGGAGCAATCAGCCCCAGCATTTT	CSGGGGSNQPQHF
TRBJ2-1	few	TRBD2	19	TRBV3-1	TGTGCCAGCAGCCAAGATGGGCTAGCGGGTTACAGCTCCTACAATGAGCAGTTCTTC	CASSQDGLAGYSSYNEQFF
TRBJ2-7	-	-	15	TRBV5-1	TGCGCCAGCAGCTGGACCCGGGGGAGCTCCTACGAGCAGTACTTC	CASSWTRGSSYEQYF
TRBJ2-7	-	TRBD2	14	TRBV27	TGTGCCAGCAGTCCACTAGCGGACCCCAGGGAGCAGTACTTC	CASSPLADPREQYF
TRBJ1-2	-	-	13	TRBV5-1	TGCGCCAGCAGCTCGGGGGACACCGCGGGCTACACCTTC	CASSSGDTAGYTF
TRBJ2-1	-	TRBD2	17	TRBV19	TGTGCCAGTAGTATAGATCTCGGCGCCGGGACTAGCATGGAGCAGTTCTTC	CASSIDLGAGTSMEQFF
TRBJ2-7	many	-	14	TRBV28	TGTGCCAGCAGTTTTTATAAGGGAAGCTACGAGCAGTACTTC	CASSFYKGSYEQYF
TRBJ2-2	few	-	15	TRBV11-2	TGTGCCAGCAGCTTAAGATCGGTAGCTGCCGGGGAGCTGTTTTTT	CASSLRSVAAGELFF
TRBJ2-1	-	-	12	TRBV18	TGTGCCAGCTCACCAGGGAACCGGGAGCAGTTCTTC	CASSPGNREQFF
TRBJ2-5	-	-	14	TRBV10-3	TGTGCCATCAGTGAGCCCAGAACGGGAGAGACCCAGTACTTC	CAISEPRTGETQYF
TRBJ2-1	few	-	13	TRBV12-3/TRBV12-4	TGTGCCAGCAGTTGGGGGAAGAGGAATGAGCAGTTCTTC	CASSWGKRNEQFF
TRBJ1-6	-	-	19	TRBV11-2	TGTGCCAGCAGCCCCGGCCGGCAGGGTTATAGCCTCTATAATTCACCCCTCCACTTT	CASSPGRQGYSLYNSPLHF
TRBJ2-4	-	-	14	TRBV20-1	TGCAGTGCTACGGACGCCTTAGCCAAAAACATTCAGTACTTC	CSATDALAKNIQYF
TRBJ2-1	few	-	18	TRBV18	TGTGCCAGCTCAGGGGTTTATCCCGGTGACGCCAATAGCGATGAGCAGTTCTTC	CASSGVYPGDANSDEQFF
TRBJ2-7	few	-	13	TRBV7-3	TGTGCCAGCAGCAAACATGGGCCTCCAATCCCTCTTTTC	CASSKHGPPIPLF
TRBJ2-5	-	TRBD2	15	TRBV27	TGTGCCAGCAGAGAGATAGCGGGAGCACGGGAGACCCAGTACTTC	CASREIAGARETQYF
TRBJ2-7	few	TRBD2	15	TRBV6-2/TRBV6-3	TGTGCCAGCACCCCTTTCGGGAGGTCGTCCTACGAGCAGTACTTC	CASTPFGRSSYEQYF
TRBJ2-1	-	-	12	TRBV9	TGTGCCAGCAGCGGAGGGGCGGTTGAGCAGTTCTTC	CASSGGAVEQFF
TRBJ1-2	few	-	14	TRBV13	TGTGCCAGCAGCCCCTGGGGCGAGCGATATGGCTACACCTTC	CASSPWGERYGYTF
TRBJ2-5	-	-	16	TRBV14	TGTGCCAGCAGCCCCTCAAATACGCTAGCTACAGAGACCCAGTACTTC	CASSPSNTLATETQYF
TRBJ2-7	-	TRBD1	16	TRBV5-1	TGCGCCAGCAGCTTTATTCCCACCGGGACAGGGAGCGAGCAGTACTTC	CASSFIPTGTGSEQYF
TRBJ2-5	-	TRBD1	15	TRBV7-2	TGTGCCAGCAGCTTAATGGCAGGGGGCTGGGAGACCCAGTACTTC	CASSLMAGGWETQYF
TRBJ2-5	-	-	12	TRBV12-3/TRBV12-4	TGTGCCAGCAGTTCGACGAGAGAGACCCAGTACTTC	CASSSTRETQYF
TRBJ2-1	-	-	12	TRBV12-5	TGTGCTAGTGGTTCAGAGTTAAGGGAGCAGTTCTTC	CASGSELREQFF
TRBJ2-5	few	-	12	TRBV20-1	TGCAGTGCTAGTGACGGGTGGGGGACCCAGTACTTC	CSASDGWGTQYF
TRBJ2-1	-	TRBD1	14	TRBV6-1	TGTGCCAGCACACGGGACAGGGGGCGCGATGAGCAGTTCTTC	CASTRDRGRDEQFF
TRBJ2-1	-	TRBD2	16	TRBV4-2	TGTGCCAGCAGCCAAGAAAGCACTAGCGGCTACAATGAGCAGTTCTTC	CASSQESTSGYNEQFF